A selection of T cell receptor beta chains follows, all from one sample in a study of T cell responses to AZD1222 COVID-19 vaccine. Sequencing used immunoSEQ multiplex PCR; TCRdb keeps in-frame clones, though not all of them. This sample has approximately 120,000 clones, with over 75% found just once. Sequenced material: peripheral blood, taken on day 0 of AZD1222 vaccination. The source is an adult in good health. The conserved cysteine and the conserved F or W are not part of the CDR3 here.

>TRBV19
ASSGQTLGYT
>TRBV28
ASSFVAREEKQY
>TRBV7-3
ASSFSGGRGSELF
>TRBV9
ASSVGGSGRGLGYT
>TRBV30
AWKPAQASPLH
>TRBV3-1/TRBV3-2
ASSQGTQAYNEQF
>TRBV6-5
ASSIWGEQPQH
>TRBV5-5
ASSEDSFGQPQH
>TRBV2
ASSEGTGNQPQH
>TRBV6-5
ASSPGGPQETQY
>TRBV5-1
ASSLGGQETQY
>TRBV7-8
ASTPAGGQGDTQY
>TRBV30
AWSATGVGGELF
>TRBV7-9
ASSLASGSNEKLF
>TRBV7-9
ASSPMGQVTQETQY
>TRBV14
ASSQGNSDRRNNYGYT
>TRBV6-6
ASSYGRMSNQPQH
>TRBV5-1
ASSLDGATEQF
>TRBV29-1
SVGGDLNAF
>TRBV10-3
AIKGDSIPLYGYT
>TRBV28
ASIEPGARQPQH
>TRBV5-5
ASRDFRGRTGNTIY
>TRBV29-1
SVRTGADIQY
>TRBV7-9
ASSYDRVGAF
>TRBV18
ASSPSLRPSGSGNTIY
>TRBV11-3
ASSRAGGTDTQY
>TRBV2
ASSGWDSNTGELF
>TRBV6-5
ASNIGGADGNTIY
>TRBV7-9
ASSLATENGYT
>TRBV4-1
ASSRLAGTQETQY
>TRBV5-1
ASSPGGTYNEQF
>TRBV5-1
ASSPRLQELATGELF
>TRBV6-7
ASGVGRQPKQETQY
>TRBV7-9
ASSPNLRTNYGYT
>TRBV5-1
ASSLEGRNTEAF
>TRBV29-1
SVAAGGPLNNEQY
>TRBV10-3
AIRPGHLSYNEQF
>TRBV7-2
ASSLDSYQETQY
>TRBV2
ASSNDINPNTEAF
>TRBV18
ASSPGLAETQY
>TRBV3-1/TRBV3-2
ASSQDWGWAGDIQY
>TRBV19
ASTPGQGNSPLH
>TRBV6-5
ASSLTYEQY
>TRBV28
ASSLDRGRPEALYGYT
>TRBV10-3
AISPPYTDTQY
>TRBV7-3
ASSDQTPGGSPLH
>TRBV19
ASSTGFNQPQH
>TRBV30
AWSPGLFSGANVLT
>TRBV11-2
ASSPVAVQGTEAF